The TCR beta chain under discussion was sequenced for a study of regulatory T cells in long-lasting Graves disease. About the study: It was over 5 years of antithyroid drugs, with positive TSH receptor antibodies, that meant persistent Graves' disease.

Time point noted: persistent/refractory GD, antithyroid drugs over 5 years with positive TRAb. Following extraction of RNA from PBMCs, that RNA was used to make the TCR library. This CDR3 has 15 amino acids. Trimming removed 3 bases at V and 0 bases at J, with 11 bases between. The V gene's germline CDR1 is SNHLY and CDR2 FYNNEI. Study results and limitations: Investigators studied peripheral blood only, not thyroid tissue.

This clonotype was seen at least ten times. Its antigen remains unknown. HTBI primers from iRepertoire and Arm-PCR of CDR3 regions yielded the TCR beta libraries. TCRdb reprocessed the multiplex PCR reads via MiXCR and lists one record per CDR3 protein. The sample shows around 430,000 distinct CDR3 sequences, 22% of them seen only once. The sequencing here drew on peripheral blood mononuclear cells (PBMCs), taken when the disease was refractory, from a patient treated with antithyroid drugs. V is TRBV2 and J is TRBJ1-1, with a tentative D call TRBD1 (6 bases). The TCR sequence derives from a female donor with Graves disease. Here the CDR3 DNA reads TGTGCCAGCAGTGACCCGTCAGGGGTGAACACTGAAGCTTTCTTT. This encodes CASSDPSGVNTEAFF.